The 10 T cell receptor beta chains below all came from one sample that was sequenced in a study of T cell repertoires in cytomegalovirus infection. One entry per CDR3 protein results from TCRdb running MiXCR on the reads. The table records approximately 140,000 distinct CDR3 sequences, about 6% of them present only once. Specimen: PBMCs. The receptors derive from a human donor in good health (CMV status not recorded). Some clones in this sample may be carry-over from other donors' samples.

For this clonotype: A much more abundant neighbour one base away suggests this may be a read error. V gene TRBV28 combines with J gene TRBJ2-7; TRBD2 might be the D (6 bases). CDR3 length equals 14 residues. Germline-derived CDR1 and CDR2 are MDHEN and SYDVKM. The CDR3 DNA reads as TGTGCCAGAAGTTTGGAGGGTAGACGAGGCGAGCAGTACTTC. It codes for CARSLEGRRGEQYF.

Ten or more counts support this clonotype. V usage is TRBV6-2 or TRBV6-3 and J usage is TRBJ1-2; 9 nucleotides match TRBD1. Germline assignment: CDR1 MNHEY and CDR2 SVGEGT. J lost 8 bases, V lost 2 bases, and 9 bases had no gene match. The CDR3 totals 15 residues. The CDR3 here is CASSYRDRAREGYTF. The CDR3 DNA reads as TGTGCCAGCAGTTACCGGGACAGGGCCCGCGAGGGCTACACCTTC.

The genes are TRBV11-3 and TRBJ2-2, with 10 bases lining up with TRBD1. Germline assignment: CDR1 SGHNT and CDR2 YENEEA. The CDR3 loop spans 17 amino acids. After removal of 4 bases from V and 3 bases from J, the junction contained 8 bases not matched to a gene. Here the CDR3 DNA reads TGTGCCAGCAGCTCACCCCGCGGGACAGGGGACACCGGGGAGCTGTTTTTT. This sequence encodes CASSSPRGTGDTGELFF. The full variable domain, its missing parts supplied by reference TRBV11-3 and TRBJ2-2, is EAGVVQSPRYKIIEKKQPVAFWCNPISGHNTLYWYLQNLGQGPELLIRYENEEAVDDSQLPKDRFSAERLKGVDSTLKIQPAELGDSAVYLCASSSPRGTGDTGELFFGEGSRLTVL.

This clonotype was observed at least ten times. DNA of the CDR3: TGTGCCAGCAGTTTACCTCCTCCCAGCTCCTACGAGCAGTACTTC. This codes for CASSLPPPSSYEQYF. The chain joins TRBV28 to TRBJ2-7; unclear D gene. V lost 2 bases and J 0 bases, leaving 11 bases between the germline ends. Germline CDR1 reads MDHEN; CDR2 reads SYDVKM. The length of the CDR3 is 15 residues.

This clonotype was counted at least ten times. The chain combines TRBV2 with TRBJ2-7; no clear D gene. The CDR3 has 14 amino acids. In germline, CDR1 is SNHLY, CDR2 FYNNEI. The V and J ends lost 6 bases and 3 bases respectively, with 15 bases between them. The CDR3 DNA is TGTGCCAGCAGCCCGAGGACGGTCGGCTACGAGCAGTACTTC. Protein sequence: CASSPRTVGYEQYF.

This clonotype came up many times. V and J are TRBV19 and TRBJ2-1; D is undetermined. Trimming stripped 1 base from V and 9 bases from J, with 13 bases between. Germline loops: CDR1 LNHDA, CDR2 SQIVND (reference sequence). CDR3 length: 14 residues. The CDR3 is CASSIGDRLGEQFF. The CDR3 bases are TGTGCCAGTAGTATAGGGGATCGATTAGGTGAGCAGTTCTTC.

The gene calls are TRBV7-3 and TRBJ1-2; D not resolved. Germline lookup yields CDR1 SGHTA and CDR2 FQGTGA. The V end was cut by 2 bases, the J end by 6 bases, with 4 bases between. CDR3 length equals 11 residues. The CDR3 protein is CASSLFDGYTF. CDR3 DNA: TGTGCCAGCAGCTTATTTGATGGCTACACCTTC.

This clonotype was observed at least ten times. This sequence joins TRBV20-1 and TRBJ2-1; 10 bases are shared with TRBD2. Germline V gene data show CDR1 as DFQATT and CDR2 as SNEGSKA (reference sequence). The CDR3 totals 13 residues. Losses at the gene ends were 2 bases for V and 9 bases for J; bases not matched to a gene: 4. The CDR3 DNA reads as TGCAGTGCTAGACCGGGACTAGCGTTTGAGCAGTTCTTC. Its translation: CSARPGLAFEQFF.

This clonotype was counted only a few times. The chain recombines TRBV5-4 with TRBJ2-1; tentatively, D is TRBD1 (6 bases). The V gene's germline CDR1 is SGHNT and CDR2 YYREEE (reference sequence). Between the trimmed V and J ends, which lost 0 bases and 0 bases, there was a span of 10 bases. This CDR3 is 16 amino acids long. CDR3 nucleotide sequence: TGTGCCAGCAGCTTGGAAGGGGGTATCTCCTACAATGAGCAGTTCTTC. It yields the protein CASSLEGGISYNEQFF.

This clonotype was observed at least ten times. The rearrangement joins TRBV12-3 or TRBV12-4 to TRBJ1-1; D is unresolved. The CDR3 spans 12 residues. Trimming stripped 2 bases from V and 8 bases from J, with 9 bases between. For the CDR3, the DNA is TGTGCCAGCAGTTTAACGGGATCCGAAGCTTTCTTT. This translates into CASSLTGSEAFF.